This T cell receptor (beta chain) was documented in a study of lung T cells in sarcoidosis with Löfgren's syndrome. At the level of the study: Bronchoalveolar lavage fluid in sarcoidosis accumulates CD4+ T cells.

The germline V gene has CDR1 LNHDA and CDR2 SQIVND (reference sequence). The V segment lost 4 bases and the J segment 2 bases; nucleotides outside the gene matches: 9. The CDR3 loop spans 18 amino acids. Note on this clonotype: As yet, its antigen is unknown.

Regarding the study as a whole: Löfgren's syndrome patients reportedly showed greatest TRAV12-1 and TRBV2 expansion versus controls. Shared TRAV12-1 and TRBV2 CDR3 motifs were reported across several patients.

One entry per CDR3 protein results from TCRdb running MiXCR on the reads. The data show tens of thousands of distinct CDR3 sequences, 21% seen once. Material: CD4+ T cells from PBMCs. This TCR derives from a human donor with sarcoidosis (Löfgren's syndrome or another form), or a control subject (not recorded which). This rearrangement joins TRBV19 to TRBJ2-1; 12 bases map to TRBD2. CDR3 in amino acids: CASSTRTSGALTYNEQFF. CDR3 DNA sequence: TGTGCCAGTAGTACCCGGACTAGCGGGGCCCTTACCTACAATGAGCAGTTCTTC. The entire variable domain, with the rest obtained from reference TRBV19 and TRBJ2-1, is as follows: DGGITQSPKYLFRKEGQNVTLSCEQNLNHDAMYWYRQDPGQGLRLIYYSQIVNDFQKGDIAEGYSVSREKKESFPLTVTSAQKNPTAFYLCASSTRTSGALTYNEQFFGPGTRLTVL.